This T cell receptor beta chain derives from a study of T cells in Graves' hyperthyroidism and ophthalmopathy (dated by TCRdb to about 2019). Describing the broader study: Peripheral blood samples were taken at the time of initial diagnosis, prior to any treatment. The 90 to 100 discovery patients were randomly divided into training and test sets at a 7:3 ratio. Prospective prediction of ophthalmopathy was tested in an independent validation cohort of approximately 19 hyperthyroidism patients and 15 to 17 patients who later progressed to ophthalmopathy. TCR Vbeta CDR3 sequencing of some 140 peripheral blood samples (around 45 ophthalmopathy, 75 or so hyperthyroidism and some 17 progressor patients) is reported in the paper. Once sampling was done, hyperthyroidism patients were given methimazole at a starting dose of 30 mg daily, whereas ophthalmopathy patients were given high-dose intravenous methylprednisolone. TCR V-J signatures able to tell the groups apart were searched for in a discovery cohort of more than 90 patients, of whom 40 to 45 had Graves' ophthalmopathy and about 55 had stable Graves' hyperthyroidism. In six Graves' hyperthyroidism patients, the study also compared T-cell repertoires from thyroid tissue with T-cell repertoires from blood.

Hyperthyroidism patients were newly diagnosed, with disease duration under 2 months, and aged 18 to 65 years. Any patient with an uncontrolled infection, another autoimmune disease, pregnancy or lactation was excluded. Diagnoses relied on clinical symptoms, serum thyroxine and TRAb, thyroid ultrasound and orbital computed tomography. Blood from progressor patients was collected at the time of first diagnosis with hyperthyroidism, before any ophthalmopathy symptoms had appeared. Ficoll-Paque density gradient centrifugation was used to isolate PBMCs from 9.5 to 10 ml of fresh peripheral blood. Progressor patients were first diagnosed with Graves' hyperthyroidism and then developed ophthalmopathy during follow-up. Trizol reagent was used to extract total RNA, and RNA quality was then checked on an Agilent 2100 Bioanalyzer. General conclusions and limits of the study: Most expanded thyroid clonotypes (frequency above 0.001) were also found in blood, which suggests that blood repertoires may mirror thyroid immune responses. A 13 V-J signature model separated ophthalmopathy from stable hyperthyroidism, with around 91% sensitivity and approximately 81% specificity in cross-validation and 80%/75% in testing. No statistical method was used to set the sample size in advance, and investigators knew the group allocation. In validation, progression to ophthalmopathy was predicted by the model with 70.59% sensitivity and under 85% specificity, a median of approximately 7.1 months before onset.

This clonotype was counted ten times or more. Its binding antigen is unknown. There are no base qualities to consult, and no much larger clone falls within one base. TCR beta CDR3 regions were amplified from RNA transcripts. The TCR CDR3 was subjected to a first round of RT-PCR using the HTBI primer set and the Qiagen OneStep RT-PCR kit. Libraries were constructed in a second round of multiplex PCR, after which size selection and purification were carried out. Paired-end sequencing of the libraries was performed with 100 bp reads on an Illumina HiSeq2000. From the authors' description of their analysis: SOAPnuke was used to process the raw data, throwing out any read that contained adapters or uncalled bases, had a mean Phred below 15, or lacked an exact constant-primer or identifier match. COPE v1.2.5 was used to merge high-quality paired reads, and clonotypes were defined as unique nucleotide sequences. MiTCR v1.1 was used to align clonotypes to the IMGT TRBV, TRBD and TRBJ reference segments. The analysis was restricted to V-J combinations with a frequency above 0.0001, which together covered 99.2% of the repertoires. The TCS score was defined as F50 (clonal expansion) divided by E x V (chaos), with BLOSUM62-based TCRdist calculated between CDR3 peptides within each V-J. Welch's t-statistics and random forest reduced around 510 V-J features to about 13, which were used in a naive Bayes classifier (R e1071). The public sequencing data were trimmed at Q25 with fastp and processed into clonotypes with MiXCR by TCRdb, which kept only in-frame beta chains. Rows are combined by CDR3 protein, so each entry shows the most common genes and DNA. None of the V and J calls come from the authors' own analysis; TCRdb made them. The sample yields about 290,000 distinct CDR3 sequences; 13% to 15% were counted once. Over 25% of the sample is held by the ten biggest clonotypes.

The V and J ends are trimmed by 1 base and 8 bases, leaving 12 bases between them. Via the germline V gene (reference sequence), CDR1 is DFQATT and CDR2 SNEGSKA. The CDR3 numbers 13 residues from cysteine through phenylalanine. Only the CDR3 DNA stays, 39 bases, in frame from base 1. The sample comprised blood. This sequence uses TRBV20-1 and TRBJ2-1, with no D gene named confidently. This sequence originates from a woman aged 50 to 60 with Graves' hyperthyroidism that later progressed to Graves' ophthalmopathy. The nucleotide sequence is TGCAGTGCTAGAGGCTGGACCGTCGATGAGCAGTTCTTC. It codes for CSARGWTVDEQFF.